A single sample is the source of the 16 T cell receptor beta chains below, sequenced in a study of identical twins. TCRdb re-derived calls from the 5' RACE reads in MiXCR, one entry per CDR3 protein. Among 260,000 or so distinct CDR3 sequences listed, approximately 7.9% were seen once. A further study also used this sample, focusing on yellow fever vaccine responses in identical twins.

The sequencing sample was made of CD8+ T cells sorted from blood. These TCRs come from a woman younger than 30 in good health.

This chain joins TRBV15 and TRBJ2-7; no firm D call. The CDR3 extends over 12 amino acids. Germline V lookup: CDR1 LNHNV, CDR2 YYDKDF (reference sequence). V was shortened by 6 bases and J by 1 base, with 7 bases between the two germline ends. Here the CDR3 reads CATRGISYEQYF. CDR3 in DNA: TGTGCCACCAGAGGCATTTCCTACGAGCAGTACTTC.

The gene calls are TRBV27 and TRBJ2-3; D unclear. Trimming shortened V by 3 bases and J by 2 bases, and 9 bases separated the two germline ends. There are 14 residues in the CDR3. Germline CDR1 MNHEY, CDR2 SMNVEV (reference sequence). The CDR3 protein is CASSLFRATDTQYF. The CDR3, as DNA: TGTGCCAGCAGTTTGTTTCGCGCCACAGATACGCAGTATTTT.

This clonotype showed up many times. CDR3 protein: CASSGTTGALAKNIQYF. CDR3 DNA sequence: TGCGCCAGCAGTGGTACCACAGGGGCTCTAGCCAAAAACATTCAGTACTTC. V and J are TRBV10-2 and TRBJ2-4; 7 bases align to TRBD1. This CDR3 spans 17 amino acids. The germline V gene encodes CDR1 WSHSY and CDR2 SAAADI. The trim removed 4 bases at V and 0 bases at J, leaving 9 bases unmatched.

A few counts support this clonotype. The genes are TRBV6-5 and TRBJ2-7, with D possibly being TRBD1 or TRBD2 (5 bases each). The CDR3 is made up of 14 amino acids. CDR1 is MNHEY, CDR2 SVGAGI, per germline. V was clipped by 0 bases and J by 6 bases, with 12 bases between them. The CDR3 spells CASSYSGAGFEQYF. The CDR3 DNA reads TGTGCCAGCAGTTACTCCGGGGCGGGTTTCGAGCAGTACTTC.

This clonotype was seen repeatedly, ten times or more. CDR3 amino acids: CASSLNGLAEDNEQFF. The CDR3 DNA sequence: TGTGCCAGCAGCCTTAATGGACTAGCGGAAGACAATGAGCAGTTCTTC. This rearrangement joins TRBV7-8 to TRBJ2-1, with 10 bases aligning to TRBD2. The ends lost 5 bases at V and 5 bases at J; junction bases unmatched: 9. The CDR3 extends over 16 amino acids. The germline gives CDR1 SGHVS, CDR2 FQNEAQ. Using reference TRBV7-8 and TRBJ2-1 for the parts outside the CDR3, the full variable domain is GAGVSQSPRYKVAKRGQDVALRCDPISGHVSLFWYQQALGQGPEFLTYFQNEAQLDKSGLPSDRFFAERPEGSVSTLKIQRTQQEDSAVYLCASSLNGLAEDNEQFFGPGTRLTVL.

This clonotype has just a few counts. The rearrangement links TRBV20-1 to TRBJ1-1; possibly TRBD1 for D (5 bases). Germline CDR1 is DFQATT and CDR2 is SNEGSKA (reference sequence). The CDR3 is made up of 13 amino acids. The CDR3 protein is CSPWGRANTEAFF. The CDR3 DNA is TGCAGCCCTTGGGGCAGGGCGAACACTGAAGCTTTCTTT.

There are many counts of this clonotype. This rearrangement joins TRBV11-2 to TRBJ2-3; the D gene is possibly TRBD2 (6 bases). Per the germline V gene, CDR1 is SGHAT and CDR2 is FQNNGV. The CDR3 runs 17 residues. Trimming stripped 0 bases from V and 3 bases from J, with 16 bases between. Here the CDR3 reads CASSLEYGAGPTDTQYF. The CDR3 DNA sequence: TGTGCCAGCAGCTTAGAATATGGCGCGGGGCCGACAGATACGCAGTATTTT. Full variable domain (rest looked up from reference TRBV11-2 and TRBJ2-3): EAGVAQSPRYKIIEKRQSVAFWCNPISGHATLYWYQQILGQGPKLLIQFQNNGVVDDSQLPKDRFSAERLKGVDSTLKIQPAKLEDSAVYLCASSLEYGAGPTDTQYFGPGTRLTVL.

The CDR3 here is CASSMGLVYEQYF. The CDR3 nucleotides read TGTGCCAGCAGTATGGGACTAGTCTACGAGCAGTACTTC. The chain couples TRBV12-3 or TRBV12-4 to TRBJ2-7; 8 bases are shared with TRBD2. CDR3 length equals 13 residues. The J segment lost 3 bases and the V segment lost 5 bases, leaving 3 bases of the junction unmatched.

This clonotype has a handful of counts. The chain combines TRBV5-5 with TRBJ1-1; possibly TRBD1 for D (5 bases). Germline V CDR1 and CDR2: SGHKS, YYEKEE (reference sequence). Between the trimmed V and J ends, which lost 4 bases and 5 bases, there was a span of 15 bases. The length of the CDR3 is 14 residues. In DNA form, the CDR3 reads TGTGCCAGCAGCCCCCGAATTGGGGGGACTGAAGCTTTCTTT. It codes for CASSPRIGGTEAFF.

This clonotype occurred many times. CDR3 coding DNA: TGTGCCAGCAGCTTAGGGGACAGGGACGAGCAGTACGTC. Residues: CASSLGDRDEQYV. The genes are TRBV11-2 and TRBJ2-7, with 9 bases identical to TRBD1. After removal of 1 base from V and 5 bases from J, the junction contained 0 bases not matched to a gene. This CDR3 spans 13 amino acids. Looked up from germline, CDR1 is SGHAT and CDR2 is FQNNGV.

This chain links TRBV7-9 with TRBJ2-7, with 10 bases lining up with TRBD1. Looked up from germline, CDR1 is SEHNR and CDR2 is FQNEAQ (reference sequence). After removal of 5 bases from V and 4 bases from J, the junction contained 2 bases not matched to a gene. CDR3 size: 13 residues. Here the CDR3 DNA reads TGTGCCAGCAGCCGACAGGGGGCTTACGAGCAGTACGTC. Translation gives CASSRQGAYEQYV.

A single count supports this clonotype. The V and J genes are TRBV21-1 and TRBJ1-1. TRBV21-1 is a pseudogene segment. The CDR3 extends over 18 amino acids. The CDR3 sequence is CASSKVNPCLPTPTEAFF. The CDR3 region has the DNA TGTGCCAGCAGCAAAGTTAATCCATGTCTGCCAACTCCCACTGAAGCTTTCTTT.

In this sample, this clonotype turned up a few times. The chain has TRBV27 and TRBJ2-7; 10 positions match TRBD1. CDR3 length equals 13 residues. V lost 5 bases, J lost 7 bases, and 5 bases stayed unmatched. CDR1 MNHEY and CDR2 SMNVEV come from the germline V gene (reference sequence). The CDR3 DNA reads TGTGCCAGCAGTCCCCGGACAGGGGGGGAGCAGTACGTC. Amino acids: CASSPRTGGEQYV.

As concerns this clonotype: The CDR3 does not close with the conserved phenylalanine or tryptophan, likely indicating a read error. The chain has TRBV5-6 and TRBJ2-6; D is uncertain. Germline loops: CDR1 SGHDT, CDR2 YYEEEE. The germline V and J ends were trimmed by 1 base and 0 bases, with 5 bases remaining between them. The CDR3 totals 15 residues. CDR3 sequence: CASSLSPSGANVLTL. Here the CDR3 DNA reads TGTGCCAGCAGCTTGTCCCCCTCTGGGGCCAACGTCCTGACTCTC.

This clonotype was picked up a small number of times. V usage is TRBV4-1 and J usage is TRBJ2-1; no clear D. Germline-derived CDR1 and CDR2 are MGHRA and YSYEKL. This CDR3 has 15 amino acids. Trimming pared 1 base from V and 8 bases from J, leaving 15 bases between. The CDR3 reads CASSQGGGPLDEQFF. The CDR3 DNA reads TGCGCCAGCAGCCAAGGCGGTGGCCCCTTGGATGAGCAGTTCTTC.

This clonotype was observed at least ten times. The chain combines TRBV6-5 with TRBJ2-1, with 7 nucleotides matching TRBD2. Germline assignment: CDR1 MNHEY and CDR2 SVGAGI. The junction had 7 bases not matched to a gene; V was cut back by 2 bases and J by 3 bases. This CDR3 spans 16 amino acids. This CDR3 reads CASSYDLASGYNEQFF. The CDR3 DNA reads TGTGCCAGCAGTTACGATTTGGCTAGCGGCTACAATGAGCAGTTCTTC.